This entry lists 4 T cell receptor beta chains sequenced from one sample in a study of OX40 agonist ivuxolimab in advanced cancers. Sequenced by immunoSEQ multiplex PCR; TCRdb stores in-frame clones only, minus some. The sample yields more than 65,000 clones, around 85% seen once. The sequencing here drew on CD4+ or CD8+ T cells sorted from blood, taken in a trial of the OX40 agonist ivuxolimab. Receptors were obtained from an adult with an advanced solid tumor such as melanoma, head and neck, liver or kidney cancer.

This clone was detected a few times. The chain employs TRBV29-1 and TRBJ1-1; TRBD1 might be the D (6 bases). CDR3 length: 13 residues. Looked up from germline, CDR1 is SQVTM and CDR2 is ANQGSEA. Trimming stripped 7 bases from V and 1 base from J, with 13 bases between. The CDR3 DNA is TGCAGCGGCCGGGACATGGAGAACACTGAAGCTTTCTTT. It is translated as CSGRDMENTEAFF.

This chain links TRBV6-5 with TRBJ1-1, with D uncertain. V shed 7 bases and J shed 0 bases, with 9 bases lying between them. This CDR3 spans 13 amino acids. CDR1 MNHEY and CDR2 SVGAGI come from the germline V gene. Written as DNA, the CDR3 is TGTGCCAGCACGCGGGTACTGAACACTGAAGCTTTCTTT. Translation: CASTRVLNTEAFF.

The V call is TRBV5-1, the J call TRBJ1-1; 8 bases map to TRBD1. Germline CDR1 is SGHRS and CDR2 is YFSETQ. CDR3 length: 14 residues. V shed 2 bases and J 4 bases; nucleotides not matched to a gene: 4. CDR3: CASSLQGEVTEAFF. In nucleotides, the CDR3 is TGCGCCAGCAGCTTACAGGGGGAGGTCACTGAAGCTTTCTTT.

The CDR3 sequence is CASTPRAGSSYNEQFF. CDR3 nucleotides: TGTGCCAGTACCCCCCGGGCGGGAAGCTCCTACAATGAGCAGTTCTTC. V gene TRBV19 combines with J gene TRBJ2-1; tentatively, D is TRBD2 (6 bases). V lost 7 bases and J 0 bases, leaving 16 bases between the germline ends. From germline, CDR1 is LNHDA and CDR2 SQIVND (reference sequence). The CDR3 extends over 16 amino acids.